Each of the 17 T cell receptor beta chains below was sequenced from the same sample in a study of sequential checkpoint blockade in melanoma. Produced via immunoSEQ multiplex PCR; TCRdb's table is partial and in-frame only. The sample has tens of thousands of clones; roughly four fifths are singletons. Noted treatment: randomized to nivolumab then ipilimumab (arm A) or the reverse (arm B). Sequenced here: CD8+ T cells sorted from blood (inferred from file names), sampled from a patient given nivolumab and ipilimumab in sequence. The source of these receptors is a human donor with melanoma.

The J gene is TRBJ1-1, the V gene TRBV27, with D uncertain. The length of the CDR3 is 15 residues. The germline V gene encodes CDR1 MNHEY and CDR2 SMNVEV (reference sequence). Trimming removed 6 bases at V and 0 bases at J, with 14 bases between. The CDR3 reads CASRRHAAMNTEAFF. CDR3 nucleotide sequence: TGTGCCAGCAGGAGGCATGCGGCGATGAACACTGAAGCTTTCTTT.

The gene calls are TRBV30 and TRBJ1-2; no reliable D call. Germline V gene lookup returns CDR1 GTSNPN and CDR2 SVGIG (reference sequence). V was pared by 2 bases and J by 4 bases, with 8 bases between. The CDR3 runs to 12 residues. The CDR3 DNA reads TGTGCCTGGAGTTCTGGGCTCTATGGCTACACCTTC. Translation: CAWSSGLYGYTF.

The gene calls are TRBV5-4 and TRBJ2-3; TRBD2 aligns across 9 bases. The CDR3 spans 16 residues. Germline V gives CDR1 SGHNT, CDR2 YYREEE (reference sequence). J lost 3 bases, V lost 2 bases, and 7 bases had no gene match. The CDR3 protein is CASSFRTSANTDTQYF. In nucleotides, the CDR3 is TGTGCCAGCAGCTTCAGGACTAGCGCTAATACAGATACGCAGTATTTT.

V is TRBV10-3 and J is TRBJ1-1; a weak D match, TRBD1 (5 bases). The V gene's germline CDR1 is ENHRY and CDR2 SYGVKD. Trimming took 7 bases from V and 2 from J, leaving 14 bases between them. The CDR3 has 14 amino acids. Written as DNA, the CDR3 is TGTGCCATCAAGAGCCAGGGAATTAACACTGAAGCTTTCTTT. This encodes CAIKSQGINTEAFF.

V usage is TRBV19 and J usage is TRBJ1-1; D is perhaps TRBD1 (6 bases). Germline CDR1 is LNHDA and CDR2 is SQIVND (reference sequence). Trimming removed 2 bases at V and 3 bases at J, with 7 bases between. CDR3 length: 13 residues. CDR3 in amino acids: CASSIKGDTEAFF. DNA for the CDR3: TGTGCCAGTAGTATAAAGGGGGACACTGAAGCTTTCTTT.

The rearrangement joins TRBV10-3 to TRBJ2-1; 8 positions agree with TRBD2. Trimming at V came to 0 bases and at J to 7 bases, leaving 5 bases not matched to a gene. This CDR3 has 15 amino acids. Germline CDR1 ENHRY, CDR2 SYGVKD. The DNA for the CDR3 is TGTGCCATCAGTGAGTCAAGCGGGAGATTTAATGAGCAGTTCTTC. Its translation: CAISESSGRFNEQFF.

The chain couples TRBV5-8 to TRBJ2-7, with TRBD1 matching 7 bases. The germline gives CDR1 SGHTS, CDR2 YDEGEE. The CDR3 runs 14 residues. Trimming cost V 3 bases and J 0 bases; bases outside gene matches: 3. The CDR3 nucleotides are TGTGCCAGCAGCTCCGGGGACAGCTCCTACGAGCAGTACTTC. Amino acids: CASSSGDSSYEQYF. The whole variable domain, filled in from reference TRBV5-8 and TRBJ2-7, reads EAGVTQSPTHLIKTRGQQATLRCSPISGHTSVYWYQQALGLGLQFLLWYDEGEERNRGNFPPRFSGRQFPNYSSELNVNALELEDSALYLCASSSGDSSYEQYFGPGTRLTVT.

The V gene is TRBV2, the J gene TRBJ2-1, with D maybe TRBD2 (6 bases). The CDR3 length is 12 residues. The ends were cut back, 7 bases at V and 8 bases at J, with 12 bases in the middle. The V gene's germline CDR1 is SNHLY and CDR2 FYNNEI. CDR3 residues: CASTEEGYEQFF. The CDR3 bases are TGTGCCAGCACCGAGGAGGGCTATGAGCAGTTCTTC.

The CDR3 region has the DNA TGTGCCTGGAGTCGACCGGGACTCTCCTACGAGCAGTACTTC. This codes for CAWSRPGLSYEQYF. The V call is TRBV30, the J call TRBJ2-7; D may be TRBD2 (6 bases). Deletions cut 2 bases from V and 0 bases from J, with 11 bases between. The CDR3 spans 14 residues. The germline CDR1 and CDR2 sequences are GTSNPN and SVGIG (reference sequence).

This clone is a singleton in its sample. The chain is built from TRBV18 and TRBJ2-7; perhaps TRBD2 as D (5 bases). This CDR3 region has 15 residues. In germline, CDR1 is KGHSH, CDR2 LQKENI. The V end lost 0 bases, the J end lost 4 bases, and 13 bases lay between the germline ends. The CDR3 DNA reads as TGTGCCAGCTCACCACCGAGGGCTACTATTTACGAGCAGTACTTC. Encoded protein: CASSPPRATIYEQYF.

The rearrangement joins TRBV11-2 to TRBJ1-3; D gene ambiguous. Germline CDR1 reads SGHAT; CDR2 reads FQNNGV. The V and J ends lost 5 bases and 0 bases respectively, with 14 bases between them. The CDR3 has 16 amino acids. CDR3 residues: CASSPGEEGSGNTIYF. CDR3 DNA sequence: TGTGCCAGCAGCCCCGGTGAGGAAGGCTCTGGAAACACCATATATTTT.

This chain connects TRBV6-5 to TRBJ2-2, with 7 nucleotides matching TRBD2. V lost 6 bases, J lost 6 bases, and 7 bases stayed unmatched. Germline assignment: CDR1 MNHEY and CDR2 SVGAGI. The CDR3 runs to 14 residues. CDR3 residues: CASRRGIGSGELFF. The CDR3 nucleotides read TGTGCCAGCAGGCGGGGGATAGGGTCCGGGGAGCTGTTTTTT.

The chain's CDR3 is CASSRTGTIHYEQYF. In DNA, the CDR3 is TGTGCCAGCAGCCGCACCGGGACTATCCACTACGAGCAGTACTTC. The chain joins TRBV7-8 to TRBJ2-7; TRBD2 agrees at 7 bases. The CDR3 sequence is 15 residues long. Germline V gene lookup returns CDR1 SGHVS and CDR2 FQNEAQ. Losses at the gene ends were 5 bases for V and 3 bases for J; bases not matched to a gene: 10.

This rearrangement joins TRBV7-2 to TRBJ2-4, with 7 bases fitting TRBD1. Trimming cost V 5 bases and J 7 bases; bases outside gene matches: 8. CDR1 SGHTA and CDR2 FQGNSA come from the germline V gene. The CDR3 runs to 14 residues. CDR3 nucleotide sequence: TGTGCCAGCAGCCCACAGGGGTACGGGAACATTCAGTACTTC. This translates into CASSPQGYGNIQYF.

The CDR3 region is CASSQKTGVGNSPLHF. CDR3 DNA sequence: TGTGCCAGCAGTCAAAAGACAGGGGTAGGTAATTCACCCCTCCACTTT. The chain carries TRBV27 and TRBJ1-6; 8 nucleotides line up with TRBD1. In germline, CDR1 is MNHEY, CDR2 SMNVEV (reference sequence). V was pared by 5 bases and J by 6 bases, with 9 bases of the junction left unmatched. The CDR3 has 16 amino acids.

The chain couples TRBV5-4 to TRBJ2-2; 9 bases align to TRBD1. Per germline, CDR1 SGHNT and CDR2 YYREEE (reference sequence). The CDR3 contains 16 residues. V was clipped by 0 bases and J by 7 bases; unmatched bases: 7. CDR3 DNA sequence: TGTGCCAGCAGCTTGGCCCGGGACAGGGCGAGCGGGGAGCTGTTTTTT. This sequence encodes CASSLARDRASGELFF.

The rearrangement links TRBV28 to TRBJ2-1; perhaps TRBD2 as D (6 bases). The CDR3 has 15 amino acids. CDR1 and CDR2 (germline): MDHEN, SYDVKM. Trimming removed 8 bases from V and 0 bases from J, with 14 bases in between. The CDR3 here is CASQVVGSSYNEQFF. The CDR3 region has the DNA TGTGCCAGCCAGGTAGTCGGGAGCTCCTACAATGAGCAGTTCTTC.